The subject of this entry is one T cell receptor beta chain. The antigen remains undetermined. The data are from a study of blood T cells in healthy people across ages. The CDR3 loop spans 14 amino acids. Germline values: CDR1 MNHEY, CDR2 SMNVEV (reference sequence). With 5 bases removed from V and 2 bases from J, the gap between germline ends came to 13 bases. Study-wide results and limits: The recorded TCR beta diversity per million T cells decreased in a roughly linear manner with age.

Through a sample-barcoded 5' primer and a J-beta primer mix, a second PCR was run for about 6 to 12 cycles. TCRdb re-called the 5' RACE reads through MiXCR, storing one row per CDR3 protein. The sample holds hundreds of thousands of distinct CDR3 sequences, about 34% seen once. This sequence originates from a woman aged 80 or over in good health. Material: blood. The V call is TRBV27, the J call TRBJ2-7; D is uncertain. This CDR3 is CASSPRQLAYEQYF. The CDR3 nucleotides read TGTGCCAGCAGTCCCCGGCAGTTAGCCTACGAGCAGTACTTC.